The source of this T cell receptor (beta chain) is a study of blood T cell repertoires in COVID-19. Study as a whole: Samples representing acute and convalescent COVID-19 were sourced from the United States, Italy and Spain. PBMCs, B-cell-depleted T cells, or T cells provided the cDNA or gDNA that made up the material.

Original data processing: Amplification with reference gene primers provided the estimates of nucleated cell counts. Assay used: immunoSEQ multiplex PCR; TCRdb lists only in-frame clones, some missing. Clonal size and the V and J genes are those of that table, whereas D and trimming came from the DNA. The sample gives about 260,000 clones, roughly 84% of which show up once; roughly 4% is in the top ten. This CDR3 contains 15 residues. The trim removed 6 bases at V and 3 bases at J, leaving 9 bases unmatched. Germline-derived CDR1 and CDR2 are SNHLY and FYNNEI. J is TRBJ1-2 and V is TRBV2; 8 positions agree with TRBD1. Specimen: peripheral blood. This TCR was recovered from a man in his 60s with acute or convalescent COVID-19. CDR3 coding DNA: TGTGCCAGCAGAAAACAGGGGGAAGGTGACTATGGCTACACCTTC. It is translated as CASRKQGEGDYGYTF.